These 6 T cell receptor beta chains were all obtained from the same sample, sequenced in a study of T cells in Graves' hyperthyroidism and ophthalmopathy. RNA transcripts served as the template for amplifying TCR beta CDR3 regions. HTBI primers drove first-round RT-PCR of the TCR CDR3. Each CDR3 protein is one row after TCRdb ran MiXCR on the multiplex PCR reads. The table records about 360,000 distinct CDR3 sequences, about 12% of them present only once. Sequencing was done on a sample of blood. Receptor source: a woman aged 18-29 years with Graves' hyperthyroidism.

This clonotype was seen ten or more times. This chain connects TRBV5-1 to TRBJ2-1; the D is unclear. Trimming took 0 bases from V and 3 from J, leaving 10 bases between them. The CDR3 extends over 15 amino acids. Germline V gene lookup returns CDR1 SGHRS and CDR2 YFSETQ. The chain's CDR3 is CASSLAGPDYNEQFF. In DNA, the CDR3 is TGCGCCAGCAGCTTGGCCGGGCCAGACTACAATGAGCAGTTCTTC. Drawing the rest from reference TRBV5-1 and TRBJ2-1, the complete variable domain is KAGVTQTPRYLIKTRGQQVTLSCSPISGHRSVSWYQQTPGQGLQFLFEYFSETQRNKGNFPGRFSGRQFSNSRSEMNVSTLELGDSALYLCASSLAGPDYNEQFFGPGTRLTVL.

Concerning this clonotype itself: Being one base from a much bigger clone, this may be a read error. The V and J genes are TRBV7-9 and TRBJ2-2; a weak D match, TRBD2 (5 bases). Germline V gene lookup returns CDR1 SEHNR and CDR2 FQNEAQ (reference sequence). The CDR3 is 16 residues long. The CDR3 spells CASSLWKTTNTGEPFF. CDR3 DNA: TGTGCCAGCAGCTTATGGAAGACAACGAACACCGGGGAGCCGTTTTTT.

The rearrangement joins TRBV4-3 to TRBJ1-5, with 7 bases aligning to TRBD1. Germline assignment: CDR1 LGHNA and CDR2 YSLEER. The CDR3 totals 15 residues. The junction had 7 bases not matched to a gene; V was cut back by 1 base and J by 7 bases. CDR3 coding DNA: TGCGCCAGCAGCCAAGGCTACAGGGGAACGCAGCCCCAGCATTTT. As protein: CASSQGYRGTQPQHF.

This CDR3 reads CATSGSGGQETQYF. In DNA form, the CDR3 reads TGTGCCACCAGCGGTAGCGGGGGTCAAGAGACCCAGTACTTC. The rearrangement joins TRBV15 to TRBJ2-5; 9 nucleotides match TRBD2. The CDR3 is made up of 14 amino acids. Looked up from germline, CDR1 is LNHNV and CDR2 is YYDKDF (reference sequence). V was clipped by 5 bases and J by 2 bases; unmatched bases: 3.

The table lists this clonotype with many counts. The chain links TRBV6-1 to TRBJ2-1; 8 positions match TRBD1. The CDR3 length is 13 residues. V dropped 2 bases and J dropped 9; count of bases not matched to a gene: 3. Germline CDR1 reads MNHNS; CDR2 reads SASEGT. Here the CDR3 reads CASSEQGAFEQFF. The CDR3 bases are TGTGCCAGCAGTGAACAGGGGGCTTTTGAGCAGTTCTTC.

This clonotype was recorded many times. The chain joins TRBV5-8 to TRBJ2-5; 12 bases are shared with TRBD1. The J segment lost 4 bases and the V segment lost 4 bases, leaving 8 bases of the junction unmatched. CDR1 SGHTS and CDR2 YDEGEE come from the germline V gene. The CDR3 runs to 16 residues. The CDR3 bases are TGTGCCAGCAGCCCCGGGAGGGACAGGGGGCCAGAGACCCAGTACTTC. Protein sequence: CASSPGRDRGPETQYF.